A selection of T cell receptor beta chains follows, all from one sample in a study of blood T cell repertoires in COVID-19. Using immunoSEQ multiplex PCR, the repertoire was profiled, and TCRdb retains in-frame clones only, with some absent. The sample yields some 83,000 clones, almost 85% seen once. The source material was peripheral blood. Source of these receptors: a man aged 45 to 65 with acute or convalescent COVID-19. Both conserved end residues are part of each CDR3. D genes are given only for firm matches. A row's size may be missing; if present it is once, few, many or a size class.

V	J	size	D	DNA	CDR3
TRBV29-1	TRBJ2-1	NA	TRBD2	TGCAGCGTTGTTGCCAGCGGGAGACAGTATGAGCAGTTCTTC	CSVVASGRQYEQFF
TRBV28	TRBJ1-6	NA	TRBD1	TGTGCCAGCAGTTTTATGAAAGGACAGGGCATCTCACCCCTCCACTTT	CASSFMKGQGISPLHF
TRBV19	TRBJ2-1	NA	NA	TGTGCCAGTAGAACCCGGACAGAACCCAGCTCCTACAATGAGCAGTTCTTC	CASRTRTEPSSYNEQFF
TRBV7-2	TRBJ1-1	few	NA	TGTGCCAGCAGCCCCACCATCCCAGGGTCCACTGAAGCTTTCTTT	CASSPTIPGSTEAFF
TRBV10-2	TRBJ2-7	NA	NA	TGCGCCAGCAGGGAAGACAACTCCTACGAGCAGTACTTC	CASREDNSYEQYF
TRBV5-6	TRBJ2-3	NA	NA	TGTGCCAGCAGCTTTCAGGGGACAGATACGCAGTATTTT	CASSFQGTDTQYF
TRBV15	TRBJ2-2	NA	TRBD2	TGTGCCACCAGAGAGGGACTAGCGGGGACCGGGGAGCTGTTTTTT	CATREGLAGTGELFF
TRBV6-5	TRBJ1-1	NA	NA	TGTGCCAGCAGCCGGGACTCTGGGAACACTGAAGCTTTCTTT	CASSRDSGNTEAFF
TRBV19	TRBJ1-1	NA	NA	TGTGCCAGTAGTATACAGCCTAGGACTGAAGCTTTCTTT	CASSIQPRTEAFF
TRBV28	TRBJ1-2	NA	NA	TGTGCCAGCTTTAGGGGCCTAGCTAACTATGGCTACACCTTC	CASFRGLANYGYTF
TRBV10-3	TRBJ2-7	NA	NA	TGTGCCATCAGTGAGGCCTACTACGAGCAGTACTTC	CAISEAYYEQYF
TRBV2	TRBJ2-1	NA	NA	TGTGCCAGCAGTGGGGCCAGGGCCATTAGGAATGAGCAGTTCTTC	CASSGARAIRNEQFF
TRBV3-1/TRBV3-2	TRBJ2-7	NA	NA	TGTGCCAGCAGCCAAGCGCAGGGCCTGACCTACGAGCAGTACTTC	CASSQAQGLTYEQYF
TRBV6-4	TRBJ1-3	NA	NA	TGTGCCAGCAGTGACTCCACAGTGCTGCACAGCGGCCCTGGGAGGCTGTGCTCTGGAAACACCATATATTTT	CASSDSTVLHSGPGRLCSGNTIYF
TRBV20-1	TRBJ2-5	NA	NA	TGCAGTGCTAGTCCCCCAGGCCCGGGGGAGACCCAGTACTTC	CSASPPGPGETQYF
TRBV28	TRBJ2-5	NA	NA	TGTGCCAGCAGGTCAGGACAGTACCGCCAAGAGACCCAGTACTTC	CASRSGQYRQETQYF
TRBV18	TRBJ2-3	NA	TRBD1	TGTGCCAGCTCACCACCAGGACAGGCGGCAACAGATACGCAGTATTTT	CASSPPGQAATDTQYF
TRBV7-6	TRBJ1-2	few	TRBD1	TGTGCCAGCAGTAACCCTATAGGGACAGGGGGATCGACGTACGGCTACACCTTC	CASSNPIGTGGSTYGYTF
TRBV7-9	TRBJ2-2	NA	TRBD2	TGTGCCAGCAGCTCGGGGACTAGCAGACACACCGGGGAGCTGTTTTTT	CASSSGTSRHTGELFF
TRBV9	TRBJ1-4	NA	TRBD1	TGTGCCAGCAGCCCGGACAGGGGAATAGGGGAAAAACTGTTTTTT	CASSPDRGIGEKLFF
TRBV3-1/TRBV3-2	TRBJ2-1	NA	NA	TGTGCCAGCAGCCCTCTGGAGGGCAATGAGCAGTTCTTC	CASSPLEGNEQFF
TRBV6-1	TRBJ1-6	NA	NA	TGTGCCAGCAGTGAAGCGAGGGGGGGGGCTCCCCTCCACTTT	CASSEARGGAPLHF
TRBV27	TRBJ2-4	once	NA	TGTGCCAGCAGTTTTTCTGCCAAAAACATTCAGTACTTC	CASSFSAKNIQYF
TRBV11-1	TRBJ1-1	NA	NA	TGTGCCAGCAGCGTTCCCAGGCAGCGGCAGAACACTGAAGCTTTCTTT	CASSVPRQRQNTEAFF
TRBV7-9	TRBJ1-3	NA	TRBD1	TGTGCCAGCAGTCCGAACGGACAGGGCGGGGACACCATATATTTT	CASSPNGQGGDTIYF
TRBV29-1	TRBJ2-5	NA	NA	TGCAGCGTCGTCCCAATAGACACTCAAGAGACCCAGTACTTC	CSVVPIDTQETQYF
TRBV4-3	TRBJ1-2	NA	TRBD1	TGCGCCAGCAGCCTCACGCCCGGGGACAGGGTGGCGAGTGGCTACACCTTC	CASSLTPGDRVASGYTF
TRBV4-3	TRBJ2-7	NA	NA	TGCGCCAGCAGCCAAGGGACTAACTCCGGGTACGAGCAGTACTTC	CASSQGTNSGYEQYF
TRBV9	TRBJ1-1	NA	TRBD1	TGTGCCAGCAGCGGACAGGGGATGAACACTGAAGCTTTCTTT	CASSGQGMNTEAFF
TRBV27	TRBJ2-7	NA	TRBD2	TGTGCCAGCGGGGGGACTAGCGGAGGGACCTACGAGCAGTACTTC	CASGGTSGGTYEQYF
TRBV10-3	TRBJ1-1	NA	NA	TGTGCCATCAAACCGGGACAGAACACTGAAGCTTTCTTT	CAIKPGQNTEAFF
TRBV6-4	TRBJ2-1	NA	NA	TGTGCCAGCAGTCCTGGGGGGGCAAACAATGAGCAGTTCTTC	CASSPGGANNEQFF
TRBV7-3	TRBJ1-1	NA	TRBD1	TGTGCCAGCAGTCCTACAGGGGGCCGGGCGGCTTTCTTT	CASSPTGGRAAFF
TRBV5-1	TRBJ1-3	NA	NA	TGCGCCAGCAGCTTGTTATCATCCGGCGGGTCTGGAAACACCATATATTTT	CASSLLSSGGSGNTIYF
TRBV14	TRBJ2-5	NA	NA	TGTGCCAGCAGCCAAGGTTGGGCCGCGTCGGAGACCCAGTACTTC	CASSQGWAASETQYF
TRBV2	TRBJ1-2	NA	NA	TGTGCCAGCAGTGAAATGGGCCCCGGCGGCTACACCTTC	CASSEMGPGGYTF
TRBV11-2	TRBJ2-3	NA	TRBD2	TGTGCCAGTTCCCGGGGGGGGCACACAGATACGCAGTATTTT	CASSRGGHTDTQYF
TRBV6-2/TRBV6-3	TRBJ2-5	NA	TRBD1	TGTGCCAGCAGTTGGGGACGGGACAGGGACGCCCAAGAGACCCAGTACTTC	CASSWGRDRDAQETQYF
TRBV18	TRBJ2-7	NA	NA	TGTGCCAGCTCACCCCTCGGGACAATCTACGAGCAGTACTTC	CASSPLGTIYEQYF
TRBV28	TRBJ2-7	NA	TRBD1	TGTGCCAGCAGGACAGGGGGCGGGCGGGACGAGCAGTACTTC	CASRTGGGRDEQYF
TRBV9	TRBJ1-1	NA	NA	TGTGCCAGCAGCGCCAGGGTGGGAGCTTTCTTT	CASSARVGAFF
TRBV4-2	TRBJ1-1	few	NA	TGTGCCAGCAGCCAAGGGGCAGGATCCATGGACACTGAAGCTTTCTTT	CASSQGAGSMDTEAFF
TRBV5-1	TRBJ2-6	NA	NA	TGCGCCAGCAGCTTGGATACAGGAGTTGGGGCCAACGTCCTGACTTTC	CASSLDTGVGANVLTF
TRBV19	TRBJ2-4	NA	NA	TGTGCCAGCCGTCCCGCCGGGGACATTCAGTACTTC	CASRPAGDIQYF
TRBV5-1	TRBJ1-2	NA	NA	TGCGCCAGCAGCTTGAATTCGGGCAGGGAGGGCTATGGCTACACCTTC	CASSLNSGREGYGYTF
TRBV21-1	TRBJ2-3	NA	NA	TGTGCCAGCAGTGGGACACGCACAGATACGCAGTATTTT	CASSGTRTDTQYF
TRBV27	TRBJ2-7	NA	TRBD2	TGTGCCAGCAGTCTGCGTTTAGGACTAGCCAACTACGAGCAGTACTTC	CASSLRLGLANYEQYF
TRBV9	TRBJ2-7	NA	TRBD1	TGTGCCAGCAGCCCCGACAGGGGCTACGAGCAGTACTTC	CASSPDRGYEQYF
TRBV5-1	TRBJ2-5	NA	NA	TGCGCCAGCAGCTTGGAGAGTTTGGAGACCCAGTACTTC	CASSLESLETQYF
TRBV4-2	TRBJ2-5	NA	TRBD2	TGTGCCAGCAGCCAAGATCCGGGGGGGATCCAAGAGACCCAGTACTTC	CASSQDPGGIQETQYF
TRBV27	TRBJ2-7	few	TRBD1	TGTGCCAGCAGCCTAAGACAGGGCTCCTACGAGCAGTACTTC	CASSLRQGSYEQYF